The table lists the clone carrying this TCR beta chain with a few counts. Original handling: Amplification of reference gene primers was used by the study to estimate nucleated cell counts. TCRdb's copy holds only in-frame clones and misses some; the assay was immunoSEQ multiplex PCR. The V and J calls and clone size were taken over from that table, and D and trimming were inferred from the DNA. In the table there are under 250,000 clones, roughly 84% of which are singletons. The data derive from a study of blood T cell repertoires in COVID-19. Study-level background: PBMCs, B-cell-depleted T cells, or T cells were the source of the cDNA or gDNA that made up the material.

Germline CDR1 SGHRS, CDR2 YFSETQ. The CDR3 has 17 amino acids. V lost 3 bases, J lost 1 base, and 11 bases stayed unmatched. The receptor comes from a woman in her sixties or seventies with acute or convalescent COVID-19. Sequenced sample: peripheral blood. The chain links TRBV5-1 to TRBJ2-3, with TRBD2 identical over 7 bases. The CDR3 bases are TGCGCCAGCAGCTGGCTAGCGGACCTAGGTGGCACAGATACGCAGTATTTT. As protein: CASSWLADLGGTDTQYF.